The clone carrying this T cell receptor beta chain has a handful of counts. No antigen is known for it. This sample stems from a study of regulatory T cells in long-lasting Graves disease. Construction of the TCR beta libraries employed iRepertoire HTBI primers in conjunction with Arm-PCR of CDR3 regions. Using its own MiXCR run on the multiplex PCR reads, TCRdb lists one record per CDR3 protein. The top ten clones hold approximately 15% of a sample with 200,000 to 250,000 distinct CDR3 sequences, 20% of them seen once. As to time point: newly diagnosed GD, antithyroid drugs for less than 3 months. With RNA extracted from PBMCs as input, the TCR library was made. The authors drew approximately 8.1 milliliters of peripheral blood into EDTA tubes. J gave up 4 bases and V 8 bases, and 5 bases lay outside the gene matches. Germline values: CDR1 LNHDA, CDR2 SQIVND (reference sequence). The CDR3 runs 13 residues.

Study-level findings and limits: Graves' patients with persistent disease showed TCR diversity lower than patients newly diagnosed. Persistent disease exhibited a predilection for TRBV28, TRBJ1-2 and TRBJ2-5. The study found persistent patients shared more public clonotypes (roughly 2,600) than new patients (approximately 870).

This clonotype originated in a female donor with Graves disease. The genes are TRBV19 and TRBJ1-1; TRBD1 agrees at 9 bases. The sample was peripheral blood mononuclear cells (PBMCs), taken at new diagnosis, from a patient treated with antithyroid drugs. The CDR3 loop reads CASGGTGSTEAFF. The CDR3 coding sequence is TGTGCCAGTGGTGGGACAGGGTCCACTGAAGCTTTCTTT.